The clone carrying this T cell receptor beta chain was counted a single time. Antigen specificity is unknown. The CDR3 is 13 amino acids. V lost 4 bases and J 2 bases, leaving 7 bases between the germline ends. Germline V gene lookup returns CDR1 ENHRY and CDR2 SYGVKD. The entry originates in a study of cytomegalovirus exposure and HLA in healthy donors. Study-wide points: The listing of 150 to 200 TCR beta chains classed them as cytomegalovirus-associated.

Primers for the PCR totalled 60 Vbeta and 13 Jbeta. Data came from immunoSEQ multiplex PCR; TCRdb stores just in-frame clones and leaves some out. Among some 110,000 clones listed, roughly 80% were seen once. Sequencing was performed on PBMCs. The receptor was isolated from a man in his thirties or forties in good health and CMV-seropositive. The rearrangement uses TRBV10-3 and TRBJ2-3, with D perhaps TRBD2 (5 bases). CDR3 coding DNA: TGTGCCATCAGTGCGGGAAACACAGATACGCAGTATTTT. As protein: CAISAGNTDTQYF.